The 25 T cell receptor beta chains listed next were all sequenced from one sample in a study of blood T cells in healthy people across ages. The use of a sample-barcoded 5' primer and a J-beta primer mix characterized a second PCR of roughly 6 to 11 cycles. Each CDR3 protein is one row after TCRdb ran MiXCR on the 5' RACE reads. The sample carries hundreds of thousands of distinct CDR3 sequences, approximately 25% recorded once. The sample was also reused in another study, on T cells of mothers and their children.

The sample comprised blood. These receptors originate from a boy aged 10-17 years in good health.

The chain is built from TRBV29-1 and TRBJ1-1; 10 bases agree with TRBD1. Unmatched junction bases numbered 2, after V lost 7 bases and J lost 0 bases. Germline CDR1 reads SQVTM; CDR2 reads ANQGSEA. CDR3 length: 13 amino acids. This CDR3 reads CSGTGGLNTEAFF. DNA of the CDR3: TGCAGCGGGACAGGGGGATTGAACACTGAAGCTTTCTTT.

The V call is TRBV2, the J call TRBJ2-5, with 7 bases fitting TRBD1. The better agreement between TRBJ2-7 and the DNA end casts doubt on the J call. The CDR3 has 15 residues. Germline V gives CDR1 SNHLY, CDR2 FYNNEI. CDR3 sequence (DNA): TGTGCCAGCAGTGATCCCGGGACAGCCACCTACGAGCAGTACTTC. Its protein product is CASSDPGTATYEQYF.

This chain links TRBV18 with TRBJ2-5, with a weak D call TRBD2 (5 bases). This CDR3 region has 16 residues. V shed 3 bases and J shed 1 base, with 15 bases lying between them. Germline values: CDR1 KGHSH, CDR2 LQKENI. The CDR3 DNA reads TGTGCCAGCTCACCGGTCGTCGGGAAGATCCAAGAGACCCAGTACTTC. This codes for CASSPVVGKIQETQYF.

This rearrangement joins TRBV6-2 or TRBV6-3 to TRBJ2-1; D perhaps matches TRBD2 (7 bases). Germline CDR1 reads MNHEY; CDR2 reads SVGEGT. This CDR3 has 19 amino acids. V shed 2 bases and J shed 3 bases, with 23 bases lying between them. The CDR3 region is CASSYMRGLGATIYNEQFF. The DNA of the CDR3 is TGTGCCAGCAGTTACATGCGGGGGCTGGGGGCCACAATCTACAATGAGCAGTTCTTC.

V and J are TRBV7-9 and TRBJ2-1; tentatively, D is TRBD1 (5 bases). Trimming cost V 5 bases and J 3 bases, with 11 bases left between them. Per germline, CDR1 SEHNR and CDR2 FQNEAQ (reference sequence). The CDR3 totals 14 residues. The CDR3 here is CASSLKDIYNEQFF. DNA for the CDR3: TGTGCCAGCAGCCTAAAGGACATCTACAATGAGCAGTTCTTC.

This clonotype was seen a handful of times. The chain uses TRBV6-1 and TRBJ1-5; tentatively, D is TRBD1 (6 bases). V was clipped by 4 bases and J by 2 bases, with 21 bases between them. Germline V gives CDR1 MNHNS, CDR2 SASEGT. CDR3 length equals 18 residues. CDR3 sequence: CASSGQDRVAVGNQPQHF. DNA of the CDR3: TGTGCCAGCAGTGGACAGGACAGAGTAGCCGTTGGCAATCAGCCCCAGCATTTT.

V and J are TRBV4-1 and TRBJ2-7, with 8 bases fitting TRBD1. V shed 0 bases, J shed 2 bases, and the junction held 3 bases outside the gene matches. The germline CDR1 and CDR2 sequences are MGHRA and YSYEKL. CDR3 length equals 15 residues. CDR3 sequence: CASSQEWTGTYEQYF. CDR3 DNA: TGCGCCAGCAGCCAAGAGTGGACAGGGACCTACGAGCAGTACTTC.

This clonotype was picked up a small number of times. The rearrangement joins TRBV19 to TRBJ2-5, with 11 bases identical to TRBD1. The assigned J gene may be wrong: the sequence end matches TRBJ2-7 better. Germline lookup yields CDR1 LNHDA and CDR2 SQIVND (reference sequence). The CDR3 length is 15 residues. This CDR3 is CASSIGTGGRYEQYF. CDR3 bases: TGTGCCAGTAGTATAGGGACAGGGGGCCGCTACGAGCAGTACTTC.

This clonotype was seen only a few times. The V and J genes are TRBV7-3 and TRBJ2-3; the D gene is possibly TRBD1 (5 bases). This CDR3 is 13 amino acids long. Between the trimmed V and J ends, which lost 0 bases and 5 bases, there was a span of 6 bases. CDR1 and CDR2 (germline): SGHTA, FQGTGA. CDR3 bases: TGTGCCAGCAGCTTAACCCAGGGAGATACGCAGTATTTT. Its protein is CASSLTQGDTQYF.

The genes are TRBV28 and TRBJ2-7; D ambiguous. V shed 2 bases and J shed 5 bases, with 13 bases lying between them. This CDR3 region has 14 residues. Per the germline V gene, CDR1 is MDHEN and CDR2 is SYDVKM. The CDR3 sequence is CASSLLGVENEQYF. CDR3 nucleotides: TGTGCCAGCAGTTTACTTGGGGTGGAAAACGAGCAGTACTTC.

This clonotype was counted once. An end of the junction differs from the germline gene, which may be a read error. The genes are TRBV7-3 and TRBJ2-3; 10 nucleotides agree with TRBD2. CDR3 length: 14 residues. The germline gives CDR1 SGHTA, CDR2 FQGTGA. CDR3 bases: TGCGCCAGCAGCACGAGCGGGAGGGGAGATACGCAGTATTTT. Translating gives CASSTSGRGDTQYF.

There are a few counts of this clonotype. V usage is TRBV4-2 and J usage is TRBJ2-7; no clear D. Between the trimmed V and J ends, which lost 1 base and 2 bases, there was a span of 9 bases. CDR1 LGHNA and CDR2 YNFKEQ come from the germline V gene. The CDR3 has 14 residues. CDR3 nucleotides: TGTGCCAGCAGCCAAGGACCAGGTACCTACGAGCAGTACTTC. The encoded protein is CASSQGPGTYEQYF.

The chain combines TRBV7-6 with TRBJ2-7; TRBD2 matches at 13 bases. The CDR3 runs 16 residues. The junction had 7 bases not matched to a gene; V was cut back by 4 bases and J by 4 bases. From germline, CDR1 is SGHVS and CDR2 FNYEAQ. The CDR3, as DNA: TGTGCCAGCAGCTCAGATCCGGGACTAGCGGGGTACGAGCAGTACTTC. Translating it yields CASSSDPGLAGYEQYF.

This clonotype was recorded a few times. One junction end does not reproduce the germline sequence, and a read error may be involved. The V gene is TRBV7-7, the J gene TRBJ2-2; D call uncertain. The CDR3 contains 16 residues. CDR1 and CDR2 (germline): SSHAT, FNYEAQ (reference sequence). The CDR3 spells CASSFRVAANTGELFF. The CDR3 region has the DNA TGTGCTAGCAGCTTTCGGGTAGCTGCGAACACCGGGGAGCTGTTTTTT.

The chain uses TRBV18 and TRBJ2-5; D is unresolved. Matching the DNA end better, TRBJ2-1 makes the J call doubtful. Germline V gene sequence: CDR1 KGHSH, CDR2 LQKENI. The CDR3 sequence is 15 residues long. CDR3 sequence: CASSHTDDLWNEQFF. The DNA for the CDR3 is TGTGCCAGCTCACACACAGATGACCTTTGGAATGAGCAGTTCTTC.

In its sample, this clonotype was seen a few times. V is TRBV20-1 and J is TRBJ2-5; 11 positions match TRBD2. V trimming: 6 bases; J trimming: 7 bases; junction bases outside the gene matches: 13. Germline CDR1 reads DFQATT; CDR2 reads SNEGSKA (reference sequence). The CDR3 has 15 residues. CDR3 sequence: CSASALTSGVGTQYF. CDR3 DNA sequence: TGCAGTGCCTCCGCGCTGACTAGCGGGGTAGGGACCCAGTACTTC.

This clonotype has more than one count but fewer than ten. J is TRBJ2-5 and V is TRBV10-3, with TRBD2 matching 8 bases. This CDR3 is 16 amino acids long. Germline V CDR1 and CDR2: ENHRY, SYGVKD. The V and J ends lost 3 bases and 5 bases, in that order; junction bases with no gene match: 11. The CDR3 loop reads CAISDPGTSHPETQYF. Written as DNA, the CDR3 is TGTGCCATCAGTGATCCGGGGACTAGTCATCCGGAGACCCAGTACTTC.

This sequence joins TRBV21-1 and TRBJ1-4; no check of the table's D call, TRBD1, against the DNA was made. TRBV21-1 is marked as a pseudogene. The CDR3 contains 17 residues. For the CDR3, the DNA is TGTGCCAGCACCCAAGGGGACAGGAAGGGGCCTAATGAAAAACTGTTTTTT. It specifies CASTQGDRKGPNEKLFF.

The rearrangement uses TRBV3-1 and TRBJ2-5, with D tentatively TRBD2 (6 bases). The CDR3 spans 15 residues. Germline CDR1 and CDR2: LGHDT and YNNKEL (reference sequence). Trimming stripped 9 bases from V and 5 bases from J, with 22 bases between. CDR3 loop: CASTTGTWGMETQYF. In DNA form, the CDR3 reads TGTGCCAGTACGACCGGGACTTGGGGCATGGAGACCCAGTACTTC.

The chain uses TRBV11-1 and TRBJ2-6, with D possibly matching TRBD2 (6 bases). Germline assignment: CDR1 SGHAT and CDR2 FQDESV (reference sequence). V was trimmed by 3 bases and J by 0 bases, leaving 27 bases between them. The CDR3 totals 22 residues. CDR3 sequence: CASSFGWRGPSEAFSGANVLTF. The CDR3 nucleotides are TGTGCCAGCAGCTTCGGTTGGAGGGGACCCTCCGAAGCTTTCTCTGGGGCCAACGTCCTGACTTTC.

This clonotype was picked up a small number of times. The rearrangement uses TRBV3-1 and TRBJ1-4; D may be TRBD1 (5 bases). The V end was cut by 4 bases, the J end by 8 bases, with 8 bases between. CDR3 length equals 12 residues. Germline V lookup: CDR1 LGHDT, CDR2 YNNKEL (reference sequence). In DNA form, the CDR3 reads TGTGCCAGCAGCCGCCGGGACGAAAAACTGTTTTTT. Translation gives CASSRRDEKLFF. The full variable domain, rest sourced from reference TRBV3-1 and TRBJ1-4, is DTAVSQTPKYLVTQMGNDKSIKCEQNLGHDTMYWYKQDSKKFLKIMFSYNNKELIINETVPNRFSPKSPDKAHLNLHINSLELGDSAVYFCASSRRDEKLFFGSGTQLSVL.

The CDR3 loop is CSVSTVGGYTF. In nucleotides, the CDR3 is TGCAGCGTATCGACAGTGGGTGGCTACACCTTC. The chain couples TRBV29-1 to TRBJ1-2; D perhaps matches TRBD1 (5 bases). Germline V lookup: CDR1 SQVTM, CDR2 ANQGSEA. The CDR3 is 11 residues long. The V end lost 6 bases, the J end lost 7 bases, and 12 bases lay between the germline ends.

This rearrangement joins TRBV3-1 to TRBJ2-1; 9 positions agree with TRBD2. V lost 4 bases, J lost 3 bases, and 4 bases stayed unmatched. The CDR3 loop spans 15 amino acids. The germline V gene has CDR1 LGHDT and CDR2 YNNKEL (reference sequence). For the CDR3, the DNA is TGTGCCAGCAGCCGAGGGCGGGAGGGCTACAATGAGCAGTTCTTC. It encodes CASSRGREGYNEQFF.

The genes are TRBV13 and TRBJ2-7, with D possibly TRBD2 on 5 matching bases. Germline V gene lookup returns CDR1 PRHDT and CDR2 FYEKMQ (reference sequence). The CDR3 totals 14 residues. Trimming left V 1 base short and J 3 bases short, with 10 bases between. The DNA of the CDR3 is TGTGCCAGCAGCTTAGTCGGGAAAAACTACGAGCAGTACTTC. Residues: CASSLVGKNYEQYF.

This clonotype turned up a few times. The V and J genes are TRBV29-1 and TRBJ2-7; D is perhaps TRBD1 (5 bases). The CDR3 runs to 12 residues. Per germline, CDR1 SQVTM and CDR2 ANQGSEA. The V end lost 4 bases, the J end lost 3 bases, and 10 bases lay between the germline ends. The CDR3 bases are TGCAGCGTTGCCCCAGGGATCTACGAGCAGTACTTC. Translating gives CSVAPGIYEQYF.